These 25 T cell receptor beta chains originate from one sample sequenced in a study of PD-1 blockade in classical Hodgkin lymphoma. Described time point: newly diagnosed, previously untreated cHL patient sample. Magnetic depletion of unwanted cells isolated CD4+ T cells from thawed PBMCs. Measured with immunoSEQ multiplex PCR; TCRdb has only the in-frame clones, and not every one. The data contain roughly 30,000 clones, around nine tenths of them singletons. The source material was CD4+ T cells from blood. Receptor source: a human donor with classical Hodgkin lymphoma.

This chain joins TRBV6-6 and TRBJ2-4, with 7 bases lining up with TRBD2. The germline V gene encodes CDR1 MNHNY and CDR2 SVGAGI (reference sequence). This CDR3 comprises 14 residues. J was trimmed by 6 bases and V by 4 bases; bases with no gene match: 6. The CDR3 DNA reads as TGTGCCAGCAGTTCGAAAGCGGGGCCAAACATTCAGTACTTC. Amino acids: CASSSKAGPNIQYF.

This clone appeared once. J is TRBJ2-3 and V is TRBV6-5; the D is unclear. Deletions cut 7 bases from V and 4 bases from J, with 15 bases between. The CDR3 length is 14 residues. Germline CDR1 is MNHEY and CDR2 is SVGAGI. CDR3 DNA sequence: TGTGCCAGCAAACAGCTATGGACGGCAGATACGCAGTATTTT. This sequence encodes CASKQLWTADTQYF.

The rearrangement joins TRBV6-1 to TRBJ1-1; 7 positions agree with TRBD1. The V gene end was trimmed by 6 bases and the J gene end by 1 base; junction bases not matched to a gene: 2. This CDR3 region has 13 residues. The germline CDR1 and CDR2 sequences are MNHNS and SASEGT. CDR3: CASRGQWNTEAFF. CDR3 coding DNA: TGTGCCAGCAGGGGACAGTGGAACACTGAAGCTTTCTTT.

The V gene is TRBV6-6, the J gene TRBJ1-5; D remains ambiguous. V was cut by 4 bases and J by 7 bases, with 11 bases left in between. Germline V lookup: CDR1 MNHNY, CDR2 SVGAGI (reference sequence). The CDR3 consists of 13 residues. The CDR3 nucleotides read TGTGCCAGCAGTTGGGAGGGCGACCAGCCCCAGCATTTT. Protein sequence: CASSWEGDQPQHF.

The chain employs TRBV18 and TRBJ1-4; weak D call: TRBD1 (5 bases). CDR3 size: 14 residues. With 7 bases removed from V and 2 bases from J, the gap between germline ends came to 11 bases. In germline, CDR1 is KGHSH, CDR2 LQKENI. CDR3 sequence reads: CASFLGHTNEKLFF. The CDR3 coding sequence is TGTGCCAGCTTCCTAGGACATACTAATGAAAAACTGTTTTTT.

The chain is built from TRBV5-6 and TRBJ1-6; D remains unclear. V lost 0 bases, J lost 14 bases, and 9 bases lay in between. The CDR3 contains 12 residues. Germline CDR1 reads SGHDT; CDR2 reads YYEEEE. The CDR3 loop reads CASSLVRAALHF. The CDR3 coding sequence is TGTGCCAGCAGCTTGGTTCGTGCAGCCCTCCACTTT.

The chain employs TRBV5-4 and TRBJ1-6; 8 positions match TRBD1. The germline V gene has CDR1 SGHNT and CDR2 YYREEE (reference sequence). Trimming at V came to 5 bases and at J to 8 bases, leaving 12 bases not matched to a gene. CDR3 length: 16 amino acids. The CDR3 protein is CASRQDRDRSHSPLHF. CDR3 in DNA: TGTGCCAGCAGACAGGACAGGGATCGATCTCATTCACCCCTCCACTTT.

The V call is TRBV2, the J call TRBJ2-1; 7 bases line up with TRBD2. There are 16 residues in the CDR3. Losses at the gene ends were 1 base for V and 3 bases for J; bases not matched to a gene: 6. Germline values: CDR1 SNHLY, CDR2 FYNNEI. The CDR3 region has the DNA TGTGCCAGCAGTGAAGGGCCGGGACTAAGCTACAATGAGCAGTTCTTC. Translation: CASSEGPGLSYNEQFF. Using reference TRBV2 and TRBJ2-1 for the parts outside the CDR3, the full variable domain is EPEVTQTPSHQVTQMGQEVILRCVPISNHLYFYWYRQILGQKVEFLVSFYNNEISEKSEIFDDQFSVERPDGSNFTLKIRSTKLEDSAMYFCASSEGPGLSYNEQFFGPGTRLTVL.

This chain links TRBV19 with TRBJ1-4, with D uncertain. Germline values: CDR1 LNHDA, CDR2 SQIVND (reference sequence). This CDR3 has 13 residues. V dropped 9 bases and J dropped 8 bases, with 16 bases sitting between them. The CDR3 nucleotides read TGTGCCAGCACCTCAGTGGGCTCCGAAAAACTGTTTTTT. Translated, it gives CASTSVGSEKLFF.

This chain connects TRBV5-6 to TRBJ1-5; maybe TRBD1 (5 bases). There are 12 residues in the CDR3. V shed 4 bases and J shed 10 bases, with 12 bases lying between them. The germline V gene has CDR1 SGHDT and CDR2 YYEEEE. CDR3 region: CASSLPGRPQHF. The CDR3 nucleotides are TGTGCCAGCAGCCTCCCAGGGCGCCCCCAGCATTTT.

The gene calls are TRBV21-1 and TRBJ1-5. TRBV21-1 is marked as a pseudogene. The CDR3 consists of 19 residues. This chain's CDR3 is CASSKGRWCTASNNQPQHF. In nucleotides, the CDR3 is TGTGCCAGCAGCAAAGGGCGGTGGTGTACAGCCAGCAACAATCAGCCCCAGCATTTT.

CDR3 in amino acids: CASSLVRLGEGTEAFF. The CDR3, as DNA: TGTGCCAGCAGCTTAGTCCGCTTGGGGGAAGGCACTGAAGCTTTCTTT. The chain joins TRBV7-2 to TRBJ1-1; weak D call: TRBD1 (5 bases). Germline assignment: CDR1 SGHTA and CDR2 FQGNSA. The CDR3 runs to 16 residues. Trimming took 1 base from V and 4 from J, leaving 16 bases between them.

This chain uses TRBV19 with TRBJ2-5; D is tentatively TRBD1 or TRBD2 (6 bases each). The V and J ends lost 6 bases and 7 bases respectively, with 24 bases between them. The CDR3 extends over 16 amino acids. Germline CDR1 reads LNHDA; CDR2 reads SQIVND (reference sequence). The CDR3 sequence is CASSGGRLGADRTQYF. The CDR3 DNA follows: TGTGCCAGTAGCGGGGGACGTTTGGGGGCGGATCGGACCCAGTACTTC.

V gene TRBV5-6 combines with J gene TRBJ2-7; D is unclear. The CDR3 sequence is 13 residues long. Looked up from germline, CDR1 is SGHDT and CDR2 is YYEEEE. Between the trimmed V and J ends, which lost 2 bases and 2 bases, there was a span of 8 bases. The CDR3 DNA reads TGTGCCAGCAGCTTTAACGGACCCTACGAGCAGTACTTC. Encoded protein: CASSFNGPYEQYF.

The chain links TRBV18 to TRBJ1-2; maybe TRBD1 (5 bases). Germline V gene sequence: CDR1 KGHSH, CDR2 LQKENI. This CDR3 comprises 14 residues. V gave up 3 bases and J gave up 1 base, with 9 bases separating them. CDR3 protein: CASSPATDNYGYTF. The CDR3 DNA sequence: TGTGCCAGCTCACCCGCGACAGATAACTATGGCTACACCTTC.

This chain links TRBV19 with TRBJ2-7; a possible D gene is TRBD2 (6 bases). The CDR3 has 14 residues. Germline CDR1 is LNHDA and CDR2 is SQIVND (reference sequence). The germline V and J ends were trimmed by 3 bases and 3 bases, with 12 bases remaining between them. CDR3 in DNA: TGTGCCAGTAGTATCGGGACTGACTACTACGAGCAGTACTTC. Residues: CASSIGTDYYEQYF.

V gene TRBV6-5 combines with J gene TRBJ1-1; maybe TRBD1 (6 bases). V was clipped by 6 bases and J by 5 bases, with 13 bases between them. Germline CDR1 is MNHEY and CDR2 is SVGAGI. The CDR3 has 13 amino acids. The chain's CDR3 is CASSLGHSTEAFF. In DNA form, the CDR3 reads TGTGCCAGCAGCCTGGGACACTCAACTGAAGCTTTCTTT.

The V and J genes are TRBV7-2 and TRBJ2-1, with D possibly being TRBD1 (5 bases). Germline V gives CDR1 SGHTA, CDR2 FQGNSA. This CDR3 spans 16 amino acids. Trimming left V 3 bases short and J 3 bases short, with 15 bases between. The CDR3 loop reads CASSLPSDTLYNEQFF. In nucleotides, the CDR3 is TGTGCCAGCAGCTTGCCTTCGGACACGCTCTACAATGAGCAGTTCTTC.

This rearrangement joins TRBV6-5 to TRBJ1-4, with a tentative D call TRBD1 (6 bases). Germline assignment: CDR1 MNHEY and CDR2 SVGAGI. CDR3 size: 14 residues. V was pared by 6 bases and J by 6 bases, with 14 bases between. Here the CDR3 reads CASSRQGRDEKLFF. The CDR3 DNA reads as TGTGCCAGCAGCCGCCAGGGGCGGGATGAAAAACTGTTTTTT.

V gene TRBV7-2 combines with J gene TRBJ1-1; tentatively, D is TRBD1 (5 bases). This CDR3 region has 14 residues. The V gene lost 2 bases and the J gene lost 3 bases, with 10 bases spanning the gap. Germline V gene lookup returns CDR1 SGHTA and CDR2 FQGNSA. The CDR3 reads CASSLSPGYTEAFF. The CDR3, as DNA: TGTGCCAGCAGCTTATCCCCAGGGTACACTGAAGCTTTCTTT.

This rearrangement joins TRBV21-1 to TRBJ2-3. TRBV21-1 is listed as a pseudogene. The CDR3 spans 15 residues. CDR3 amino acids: CASKPGPAHCDTQYF. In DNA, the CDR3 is TGTGCCAGCAAGCCGGGACCGGCTCACTGTGATACGCAGTATTTT.

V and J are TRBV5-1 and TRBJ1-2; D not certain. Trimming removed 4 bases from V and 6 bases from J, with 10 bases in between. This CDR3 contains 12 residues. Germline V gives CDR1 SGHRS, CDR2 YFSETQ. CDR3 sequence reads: CASSHEGHGYTF. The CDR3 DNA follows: TGCGCCAGCAGCCATGAAGGTCATGGCTACACCTTC.

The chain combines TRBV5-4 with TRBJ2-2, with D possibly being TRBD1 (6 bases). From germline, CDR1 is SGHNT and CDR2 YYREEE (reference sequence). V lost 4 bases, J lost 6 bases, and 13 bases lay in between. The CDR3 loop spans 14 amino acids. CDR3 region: CASSHDRRSGELFF. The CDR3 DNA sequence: TGTGCCAGCAGCCATGACAGGCGCTCCGGGGAGCTGTTTTTT.

CDR3 region: CASSYSISPGTYEQYF. Written as DNA, the CDR3 is TGTGCCAGCAGTTACTCGATTTCCCCGGGGACCTACGAGCAGTACTTC. This chain links TRBV6-5 with TRBJ2-7; weak D call: TRBD2 (5 bases). The V end lost 0 bases, the J end lost 2 bases, and 14 bases lay between the germline ends. CDR3 length: 16 residues. Germline loops: CDR1 MNHEY, CDR2 SVGAGI.

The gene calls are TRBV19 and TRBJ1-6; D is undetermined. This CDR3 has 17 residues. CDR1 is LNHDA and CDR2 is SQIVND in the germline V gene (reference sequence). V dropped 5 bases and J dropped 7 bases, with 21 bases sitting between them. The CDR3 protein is CASSSEPGVNVNSPLHF. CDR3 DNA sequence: TGTGCCAGTAGTTCGGAACCCGGGGTTAACGTCAATTCACCCCTCCACTTT.